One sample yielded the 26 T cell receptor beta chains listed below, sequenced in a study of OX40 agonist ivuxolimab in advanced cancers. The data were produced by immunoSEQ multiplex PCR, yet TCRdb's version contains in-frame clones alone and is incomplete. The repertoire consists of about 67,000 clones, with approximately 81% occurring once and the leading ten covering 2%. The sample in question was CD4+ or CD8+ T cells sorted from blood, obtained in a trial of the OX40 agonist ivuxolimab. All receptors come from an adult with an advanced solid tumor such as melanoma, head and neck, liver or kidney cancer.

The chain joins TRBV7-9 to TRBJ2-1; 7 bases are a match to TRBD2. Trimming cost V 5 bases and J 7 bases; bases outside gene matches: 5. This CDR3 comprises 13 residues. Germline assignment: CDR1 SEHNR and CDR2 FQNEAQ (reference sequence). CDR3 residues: CASSPSRENEQFF. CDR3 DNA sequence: TGTGCCAGCAGCCCCTCGCGGGAGAATGAGCAGTTCTTC.

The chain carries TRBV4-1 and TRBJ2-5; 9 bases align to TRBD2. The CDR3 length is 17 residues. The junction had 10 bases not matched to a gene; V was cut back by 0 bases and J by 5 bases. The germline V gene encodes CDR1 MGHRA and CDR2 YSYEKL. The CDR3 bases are TGCGCCAGCAGCCAAGATCGCGGGACTAGCCGCCCGGAGACCCAGTACTTC. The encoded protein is CASSQDRGTSRPETQYF.

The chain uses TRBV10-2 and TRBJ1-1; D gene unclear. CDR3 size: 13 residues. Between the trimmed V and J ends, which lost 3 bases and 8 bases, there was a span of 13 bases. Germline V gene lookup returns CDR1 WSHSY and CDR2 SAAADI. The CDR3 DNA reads TGCGCCAGCAGTGATCATAGAGGCAGGGAAGCTTTCTTT. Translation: CASSDHRGREAFF.

CDR3 loop: CASSITSSYNSPLHF. Written as DNA, the CDR3 is TGCGCCAGCAGCATAACCAGCTCCTATAATTCACCCCTCCACTTT. The chain employs TRBV5-1 and TRBJ1-6; unclear D gene. The CDR3 is made up of 15 amino acids. The V gene's germline CDR1 is SGHRS and CDR2 YFSETQ. The V gene lost 4 bases and the J gene lost 0 bases, with 8 bases spanning the gap. The full variable domain, in which reference TRBV5-1 and TRBJ1-6 provide the parts outside the CDR3, is KAGVTQTPRYLIKTRGQQVTLSCSPISGHRSVSWYQQTPGQGLQFLFEYFSETQRNKGNFPGRFSGRQFSNSRSEMNVSTLELGDSALYLCASSITSSYNSPLHFGNGTRLTVT.

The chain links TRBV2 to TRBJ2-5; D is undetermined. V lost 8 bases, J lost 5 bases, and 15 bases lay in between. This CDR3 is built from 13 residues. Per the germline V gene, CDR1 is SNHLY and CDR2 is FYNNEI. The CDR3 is CASHKTAGETQYF. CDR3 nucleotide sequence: TGTGCCAGCCACAAGACGGCCGGGGAGACCCAGTACTTC.

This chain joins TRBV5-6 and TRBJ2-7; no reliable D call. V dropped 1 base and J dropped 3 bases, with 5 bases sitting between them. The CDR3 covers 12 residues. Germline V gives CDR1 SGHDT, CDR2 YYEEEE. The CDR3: CASSLRFYEQYF. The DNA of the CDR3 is TGTGCCAGCAGCTTGCGCTTCTACGAGCAGTACTTC.

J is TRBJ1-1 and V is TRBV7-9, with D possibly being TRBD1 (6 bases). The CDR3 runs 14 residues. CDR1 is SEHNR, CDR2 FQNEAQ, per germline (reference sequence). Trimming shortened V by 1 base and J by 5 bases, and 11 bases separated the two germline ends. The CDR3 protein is CASSLGQTGTEAFF. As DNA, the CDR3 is TGTGCCAGCAGCTTAGGGCAGACAGGAACTGAAGCTTTCTTT.

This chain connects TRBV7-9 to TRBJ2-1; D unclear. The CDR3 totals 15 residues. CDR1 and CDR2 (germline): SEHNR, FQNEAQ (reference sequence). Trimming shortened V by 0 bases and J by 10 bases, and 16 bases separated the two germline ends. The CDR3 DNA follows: TGTGCCAGCAGCTTAGCGCTTGGGTCTACAAGAGAGCAGTTCTTC. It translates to CASSLALGSTREQFF.

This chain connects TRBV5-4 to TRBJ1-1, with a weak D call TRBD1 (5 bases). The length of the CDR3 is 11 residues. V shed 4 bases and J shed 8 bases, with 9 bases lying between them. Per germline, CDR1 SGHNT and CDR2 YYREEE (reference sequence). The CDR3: CASSVGGEAFF. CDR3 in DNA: TGTGCCAGCAGCGTGGGGGGGGAAGCTTTCTTT.

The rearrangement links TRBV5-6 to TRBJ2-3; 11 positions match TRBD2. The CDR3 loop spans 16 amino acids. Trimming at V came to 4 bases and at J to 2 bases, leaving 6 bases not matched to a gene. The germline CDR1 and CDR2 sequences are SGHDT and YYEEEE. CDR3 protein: CASSIGLAGITDTQYF. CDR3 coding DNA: TGTGCCAGCAGCATTGGACTAGCGGGTATCACAGATACGCAGTATTTT.

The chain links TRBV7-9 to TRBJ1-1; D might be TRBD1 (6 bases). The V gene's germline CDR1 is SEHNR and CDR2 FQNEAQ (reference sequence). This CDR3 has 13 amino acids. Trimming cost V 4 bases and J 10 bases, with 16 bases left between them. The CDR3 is CASSSTPGHVAFF. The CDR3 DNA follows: TGTGCCAGCAGCTCCACTCCGGGACATGTAGCTTTCTTT.

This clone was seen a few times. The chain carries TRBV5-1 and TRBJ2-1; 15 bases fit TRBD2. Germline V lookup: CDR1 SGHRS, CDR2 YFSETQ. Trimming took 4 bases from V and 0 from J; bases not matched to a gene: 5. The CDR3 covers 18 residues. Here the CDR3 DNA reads TGCGCCAGCAGCATGGGACTAGCGGGGGGCGCCTCCTACAATGAGCAGTTCTTC. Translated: CASSMGLAGGASYNEQFF.

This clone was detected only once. The CDR3 region has the DNA TGTGCCAGCAGTGTGCAGGGTATTGGCTACGAGCAGTACTTC. Encoded protein: CASSVQGIGYEQYF. The chain employs TRBV6-1 and TRBJ2-7; a weak D match, TRBD1 (5 bases). Germline V gives CDR1 MNHNS, CDR2 SASEGT. The V end was cut by 4 bases, the J end by 3 bases, with 13 bases between. CDR3 length: 14 amino acids.

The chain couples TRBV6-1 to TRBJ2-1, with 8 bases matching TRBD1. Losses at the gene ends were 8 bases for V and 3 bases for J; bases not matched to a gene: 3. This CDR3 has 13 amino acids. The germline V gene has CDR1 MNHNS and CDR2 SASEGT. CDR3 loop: CASRQGNYNEQFF. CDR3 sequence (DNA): TGTGCCAGCCGACAGGGGAACTACAATGAGCAGTTCTTC.

In DNA, the CDR3 is TGTGCCAGCAGTTACCCGGGAACAGAGACCCAGTACTTC. Its protein is CASSYPGTETQYF. This rearrangement joins TRBV6-6 to TRBJ2-5; weak D call: TRBD2 (5 bases). V gave up 2 bases and J gave up 4 bases, with 8 bases separating them. This CDR3 is 13 amino acids long. The germline V gene encodes CDR1 MNHNY and CDR2 SVGAGI (reference sequence).

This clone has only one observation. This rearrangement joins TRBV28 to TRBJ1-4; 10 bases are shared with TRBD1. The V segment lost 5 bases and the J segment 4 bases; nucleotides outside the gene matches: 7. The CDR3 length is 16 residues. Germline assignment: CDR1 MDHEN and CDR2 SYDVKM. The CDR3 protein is CASSISGTGVNEKLFF. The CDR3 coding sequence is TGTGCCAGCAGTATCTCCGGGACAGGGGTTAATGAAAAACTGTTTTTT.

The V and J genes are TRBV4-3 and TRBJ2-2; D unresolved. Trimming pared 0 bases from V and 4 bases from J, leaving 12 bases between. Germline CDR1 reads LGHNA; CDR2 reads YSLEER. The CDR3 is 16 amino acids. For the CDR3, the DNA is TGCGCCAGCAGCCAAGATAACGCGGTGCTCACCGGGGAGCTGTTTTTT. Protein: CASSQDNAVLTGELFF.

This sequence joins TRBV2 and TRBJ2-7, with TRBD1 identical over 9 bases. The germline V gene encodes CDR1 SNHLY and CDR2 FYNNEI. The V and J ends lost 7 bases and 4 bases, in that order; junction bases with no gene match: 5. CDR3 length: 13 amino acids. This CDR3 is CASTRDRDYEQYF. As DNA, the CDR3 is TGTGCCAGCACCCGGGACAGGGATTACGAGCAGTACTTC. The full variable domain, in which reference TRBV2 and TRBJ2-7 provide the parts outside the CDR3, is EPEVTQTPSHQVTQMGQEVILRCVPISNHLYFYWYRQILGQKVEFLVSFYNNEISEKSEIFDDQFSVERPDGSNFTLKIRSTKLEDSAMYFCASTRDRDYEQYFGPGTRLTVT.

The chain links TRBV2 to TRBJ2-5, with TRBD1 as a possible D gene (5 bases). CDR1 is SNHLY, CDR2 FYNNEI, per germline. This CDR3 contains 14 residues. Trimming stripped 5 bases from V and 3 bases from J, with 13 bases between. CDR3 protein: CASSRTTSKETQYF. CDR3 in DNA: TGTGCCAGCAGTCGGACAACATCTAAAGAGACCCAGTACTTC.

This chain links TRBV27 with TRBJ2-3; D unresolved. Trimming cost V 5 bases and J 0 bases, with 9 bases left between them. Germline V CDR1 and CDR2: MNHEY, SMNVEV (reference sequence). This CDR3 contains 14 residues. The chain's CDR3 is CASSPLSSTDTQYF. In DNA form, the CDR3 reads TGTGCCAGCAGTCCCCTATCAAGCACAGATACGCAGTATTTT.

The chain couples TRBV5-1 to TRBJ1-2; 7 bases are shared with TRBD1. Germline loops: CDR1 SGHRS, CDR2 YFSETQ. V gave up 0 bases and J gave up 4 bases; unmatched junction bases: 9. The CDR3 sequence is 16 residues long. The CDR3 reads CASSLDARGFGYGYTF. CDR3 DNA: TGCGCCAGCAGCTTGGACGCCAGGGGGTTCGGCTATGGCTACACCTTC.

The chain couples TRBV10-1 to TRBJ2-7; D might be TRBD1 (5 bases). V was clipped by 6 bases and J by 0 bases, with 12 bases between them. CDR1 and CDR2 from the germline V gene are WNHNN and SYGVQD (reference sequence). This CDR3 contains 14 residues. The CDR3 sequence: CASRFDRASYEQYF. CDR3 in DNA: TGCGCCAGCAGATTCGACAGAGCCTCCTACGAGCAGTACTTC.

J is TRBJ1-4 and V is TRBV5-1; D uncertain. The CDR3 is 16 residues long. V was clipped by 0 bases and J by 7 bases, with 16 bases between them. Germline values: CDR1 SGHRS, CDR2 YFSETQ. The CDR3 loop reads CASSLGLLGMSEKLFF. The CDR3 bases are TGCGCCAGCAGCTTGGGACTCCTGGGCATGAGTGAAAAACTGTTTTTT.

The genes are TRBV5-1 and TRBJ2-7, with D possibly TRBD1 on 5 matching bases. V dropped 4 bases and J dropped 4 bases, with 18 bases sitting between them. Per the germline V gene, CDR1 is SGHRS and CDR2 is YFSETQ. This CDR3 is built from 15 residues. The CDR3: CASSPSGAEDYEQYF. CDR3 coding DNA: TGCGCCAGCAGCCCCAGTGGGGCTGAGGATTACGAGCAGTACTTC.

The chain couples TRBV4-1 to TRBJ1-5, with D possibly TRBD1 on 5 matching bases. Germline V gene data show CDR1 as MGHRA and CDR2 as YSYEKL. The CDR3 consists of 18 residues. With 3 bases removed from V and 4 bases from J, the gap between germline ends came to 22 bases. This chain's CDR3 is CASSQGGRGGRSNQPQHF. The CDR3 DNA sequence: TGCGCCAGCAGCCAGGGGGGACGGGGCGGAAGATCGAATCAGCCCCAGCATTTT.

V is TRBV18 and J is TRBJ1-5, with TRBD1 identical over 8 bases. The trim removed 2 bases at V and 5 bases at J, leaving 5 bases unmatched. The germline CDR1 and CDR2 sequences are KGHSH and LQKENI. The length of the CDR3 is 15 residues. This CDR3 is CASSPRGQDYQPQHF. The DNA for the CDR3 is TGTGCCAGCTCACCAAGGGGACAGGACTATCAGCCCCAGCATTTT.